What follows are 28 T cell receptor beta chains derived from one specimen sequenced in a study of T cells expressing NK-cell markers. TCRdb re-called the 5' RACE reads and gives one entry per CDR3 protein, without DNA. The sample's table shows about 460,000 distinct CDR3 sequences. The source material was blood T cells: a sorted CD56 or NKG2C T cell subset, CD4+ or CD8+ T cells, or bulk PBMC T cells (not recorded which). All receptors come from a woman in her forties or fifties in good health.

The chain recombines TRBV4-2 with TRBJ2-3; TCRdb outputs TRBD1, but without DNA this stays unchecked. The CDR3 is 16 residues long. CDR1 and CDR2 (germline): LGHNA, YNFKEQ. CDR3 protein: CASSQGDGTSTDTQYF.

This chain joins TRBV4-1 and TRBJ2-1; the D call of TRBD2 rests on TCRdb alone, since no DNA is present to check it. Germline-derived CDR1 and CDR2 are MGHRA and YSYEKL. This CDR3 spans 15 amino acids. The CDR3 here is CASRNFGGYYNEQFF.

The chain is built from TRBV14 and TRBJ2-1; no DNA is available, so the TRBD1 call from TCRdb remains unchecked. Per germline, CDR1 SGHDN and CDR2 FVKESK. The CDR3 extends over 16 amino acids. CDR3 sequence: CASSQGAKKAYNEQFF.

The J gene is TRBJ2-3, the V gene TRBV7-6; TCRdb lists TRBD2, though no DNA is available to test this call. The CDR3 sequence is 17 residues long. Germline values: CDR1 SGHVS, CDR2 FNYEAQ. The CDR3 reads CASSQKPTSGTFVTQYF.

The chain carries TRBV5-1 and TRBJ2-1; TCRdb calls TRBD1, which cannot be checked without DNA. CDR1 is SGHRS and CDR2 is YFSETQ in the germline V gene. The CDR3 is 15 amino acids. CDR3: CASRRAGTGTNEQFF.

The chain employs TRBV10-3 and TRBJ2-5; the TCRdb call, TRBD1, lacks DNA for checking. The CDR3 is made up of 13 amino acids. CDR1 and CDR2 (germline): ENHRY, SYGVKD. CDR3: CAVGRQGPETQYF.

V gene TRBV27 combines with J gene TRBJ1-1. Germline values: CDR1 MNHEY, CDR2 SMNVEV (reference sequence). The CDR3 sequence is 15 residues long. CDR3 residues: CASSPLGGQRNEAFF.

The chain employs TRBV6-4 and TRBJ2-3; TCRdb selects TRBD1, and the lack of DNA leaves this call unchecked. The length of the CDR3 is 15 residues. CDR1 MRHNA and CDR2 SNTAGT come from the germline V gene. CDR3 region: CASSGDGLATDTQYF.

The gene calls are TRBV6-5 and TRBJ1-4. CDR3 length equals 15 residues. Per germline, CDR1 MNHEY and CDR2 SVGAGI. The chain's CDR3 is CASSYSPYGSEKLFF.

The genes are TRBV11-2 and TRBJ2-3; TCRdb designates TRBD2, a call that cannot be tested without DNA. Germline V lookup: CDR1 SGHAT, CDR2 FQNNGV. CDR3 length: 18 amino acids. The CDR3 region is CASSGAWRERGFTDTQYF.

V gene TRBV3-1 combines with J gene TRBJ2-3; TCRdb's D call, TRBD2, is unchecked because there is no DNA. Germline CDR1 LGHDT, CDR2 YNNKEL (reference sequence). This CDR3 has 13 amino acids. CDR3 amino acids: CASSQDPQDTQYF.

The chain uses TRBV12-3 or TRBV12-4 and TRBJ2-1; TCRdb reports TRBD1, a call that lacks DNA to check it against. The CDR3 loop spans 17 amino acids. The CDR3 spells CASSFPMTGPLYNEQFF.

The genes are TRBV7-9 and TRBJ2-7; TCRdb names TRBD1, which stays unverified in the absence of DNA. The CDR3 spans 13 residues. Germline assignment: CDR1 SEHNR and CDR2 FQNEAQ (reference sequence). CDR3 sequence: CASSNRDRGEQYF.

This sequence joins TRBV6-5 and TRBJ1-2. The CDR3 extends over 16 amino acids. From germline, CDR1 is MNHEY and CDR2 SVGAGI. The CDR3: CASSYAGPGGGVGYTF.

The chain joins TRBV5-6 to TRBJ1-3. This CDR3 comprises 16 residues. Germline lookup yields CDR1 SGHDT and CDR2 YYEEEE. This CDR3 reads CASSLPTGMAGNTIYF.

The chain uses TRBV4-2 and TRBJ2-2; TCRdb's D gene call, TRBD2, goes unchecked for lack of DNA. Germline lookup yields CDR1 LGHNA and CDR2 YNFKEQ. The CDR3 has 16 amino acids. The CDR3: CASSQASGRAFGELFF.

The gene calls are TRBV12-3 or TRBV12-4 and TRBJ2-3. The CDR3 runs to 16 residues. CDR3 region: CASSLRTHGSTDTQYF.

This sequence joins TRBV10-3 and TRBJ2-2; no DNA is available, so the TRBD1 call from TCRdb remains unchecked. Germline assignment: CDR1 ENHRY and CDR2 SYGVKD. CDR3 length: 14 amino acids. Here the CDR3 reads CAISQGQGTGELFF.

The chain links TRBV7-9 to TRBJ1-1; TCRdb reports TRBD1, a call that lacks DNA to check it against. The germline gives CDR1 SEHNR, CDR2 FQNEAQ (reference sequence). This CDR3 spans 19 amino acids. CDR3 region: CASSLVGTGGIRMNTEAFF. The complete variable domain, with remaining parts taken from reference TRBV7-9 and TRBJ1-1, reads DTGVSQNPRHKITKRGQNVTFRCDPISEHNRLYWYRQTLGQGPEFLTYFQNEAQLEKSRLLSDRFSAERPKGSFSTLEIQRTEQGDSAMYLCASSLVGTGGIRMNTEAFFGQGTRLTVV.

The rearrangement joins TRBV5-4 to TRBJ2-1; as DNA is missing, the TRBD1 call by TCRdb cannot be tested. Germline values: CDR1 SGHNT, CDR2 YYREEE (reference sequence). The CDR3 is made up of 17 amino acids. The CDR3 loop is CASSLGGAASYYNEQFF.

This chain connects TRBV12-5 to TRBJ2-3; the TCRdb call, TRBD2, lacks DNA for checking. The CDR3 contains 17 residues. Per the germline V gene, CDR1 is LGHNT and CDR2 is FRNRAP. The CDR3: CASGPQPGLASTDTQYF.

V is TRBV25-1 and J is TRBJ1-6; TCRdb proposes TRBD1, but this gene call is untestable without DNA. CDR1 is MGHDK and CDR2 is SYGVNS in the germline V gene. The CDR3 totals 16 residues. Here the CDR3 reads CASSEPPSSYNSPLHF.

The rearrangement links TRBV20-1 to TRBJ2-1; lacking DNA, the TRBD2 call made by TCRdb goes unchecked. Per the germline V gene, CDR1 is DFQATT and CDR2 is SNEGSKA (reference sequence). CDR3 size: 14 residues. The CDR3 is CSARLAGGFIEQFF.

This chain connects TRBV6-1 to TRBJ1-6. The CDR3 consists of 16 residues. The germline CDR1 and CDR2 sequences are MNHNS and SASEGT. The CDR3 spells CASKWATSSYNSPLHF.

The V call is TRBV24-1, the J call TRBJ2-1; as DNA is missing, the TRBD2 call by TCRdb cannot be tested. The CDR3 is made up of 17 amino acids. Germline-derived CDR1 and CDR2 are KGHDR and SFDVKD. CDR3 region: CATSDFTAATSYNEQFF.

The J gene is TRBJ2-3, the V gene TRBV5-1. Germline V lookup: CDR1 SGHRS, CDR2 YFSETQ. The CDR3 has 13 residues. The CDR3 reads CASSVGFGDTQYF.

V usage is TRBV15 and J usage is TRBJ2-1. CDR3 length: 13 residues. CDR1 is LNHNV and CDR2 is YYDKDF in the germline V gene (reference sequence). The CDR3 reads CATSFRSSAEQFF.

The chain joins TRBV3-1 to TRBJ2-1; the D gene TCRdb calls, TRBD2, cannot be checked with no DNA. Germline CDR1 LGHDT, CDR2 YNNKEL (reference sequence). The CDR3 covers 18 residues. CDR3 residues: CASSQMPLGGRAYNEQFF.